The 30 T cell receptor beta chains given below trace back to one sample, sequenced in a study of blood T cell repertoires in COVID-19. Only in-frame clones appear in the TCRdb table, and some are missing; sequencing was by immunoSEQ multiplex PCR. The table has nearly 70,000 clones, roughly nine tenths seen once. Material: peripheral blood. These receptors were taken from a man aged 35 to 55 with COVID-19, enrolled during active disease.

The V gene is TRBV27, the J gene TRBJ2-2; possibly TRBD2 for D (5 bases). Trimming pared 6 bases from V and 1 base from J, leaving 6 bases between. CDR3 length: 13 residues. Germline values: CDR1 MNHEY, CDR2 SMNVEV (reference sequence). CDR3 nucleotides: TGTGCCAGCAGGGAGGAGAACACCGGGGAGCTGTTTTTT. It is translated as CASREENTGELFF.

The chain recombines TRBV19 with TRBJ2-3; 9 nucleotides align to TRBD1. The germline CDR1 and CDR2 sequences are LNHDA and SQIVND (reference sequence). Trimming cost V 6 bases and J 1 base; bases outside gene matches: 5. The CDR3 sequence is 15 residues long. The CDR3 loop is CASRLGQGRTDTQYF. CDR3 nucleotides: TGTGCCAGTAGGCTGGGACAGGGACGCACAGATACGCAGTATTTT. The full variable domain, in which reference TRBV19 and TRBJ2-3 provide the parts outside the CDR3, is DGGITQSPKYLFRKEGQNVTLSCEQNLNHDAMYWYRQDPGQGLRLIYYSQIVNDFQKGDIAEGYSVSREKKESFPLTVTSAQKNPTAFYLCASRLGQGRTDTQYFGPGTRLTVL.

The genes are TRBV18 and TRBJ2-1; tentatively, D is TRBD2 (6 bases). The CDR3 contains 12 residues. The V gene's germline CDR1 is KGHSH and CDR2 LQKENI. Trimming removed 3 bases from V and 15 bases from J, with 15 bases in between. The CDR3 protein is CASSPRDSSLFF. The CDR3 region has the DNA TGTGCCAGCTCACCCCGGGACTCCTCCCTGTTCTTC.

This chain connects TRBV11-1 to TRBJ2-2, with D perhaps matching TRBD1 (6 bases). V lost 6 bases to trimming and J lost 5 bases, with 13 bases between them. CDR3 length: 14 residues. CDR1 and CDR2 (germline): SGHAT, FQDESV (reference sequence). CDR3 in amino acids: CASSPDRRTGELFF. In DNA form, the CDR3 reads TGTGCCAGCAGTCCTGACAGGCGGACCGGGGAGCTGTTTTTT.

The chain combines TRBV13 with TRBJ2-5, with D possibly being TRBD1 (6 bases). This CDR3 comprises 15 residues. V lost 8 bases and J lost 0, with 16 bases in between. Germline V gene data show CDR1 as PRHDT and CDR2 as FYEKMQ (reference sequence). The CDR3 reads CASYTKDSHQETQYF. CDR3 nucleotide sequence: TGTGCCAGCTACACTAAGGACAGCCACCAAGAGACCCAGTACTTC.

The CDR3 coding sequence is TGTGCCAGCACCTCGGGACAGGGCTTTAGGAGCTACACCTTC. Its protein product is CASTSGQGFRSYTF. The chain combines TRBV6-5 with TRBJ1-2; TRBD1 matches at 9 bases. V was clipped by 7 bases and J by 9 bases; unmatched bases: 12. The CDR3 loop spans 14 amino acids. Per germline, CDR1 MNHEY and CDR2 SVGAGI.

This clone was found once. The chain links TRBV3-1 (or the pseudogene TRBV3-2) to TRBJ2-2; D is possibly TRBD2 (6 bases). V was pared by 3 bases and J by 3 bases, with 11 bases between. The CDR3 contains 15 residues. The germline V gene encodes CDR1 LGHDT and CDR2 YNNKEL (reference sequence). The CDR3 here is CASSQSGVDTGELFF. As DNA, the CDR3 is TGTGCCAGCAGCCAGTCGGGGGTTGACACCGGGGAGCTGTTTTTT.

V gene TRBV6-5 combines with J gene TRBJ1-6; 7 positions agree with TRBD1. Trimming took 7 bases from V and 7 from J; bases not matched to a gene: 7. The CDR3 is made up of 14 amino acids. The germline CDR1 and CDR2 sequences are MNHEY and SVGAGI. The CDR3 DNA is TGTGCCAGCATCTCGGGACAGCCCAATTCACCCCTCCACTTT. Amino acids: CASISGQPNSPLHF.

The CDR3 spells CASSQDGRGEQFF. For the CDR3, the DNA is TGCGCCAGCAGCCAAGATGGGAGGGGTGAGCAGTTCTTC. The chain carries TRBV4-1 and TRBJ2-1, with 7 nucleotides matching TRBD2. The germline V gene has CDR1 MGHRA and CDR2 YSYEKL. Unmatched junction bases numbered 2, after V lost 0 bases and J lost 9 bases. The CDR3 sequence is 13 residues long.

The CDR3 nucleotides are TGTGCCATCAGTTCCTACAAGGACACTCCCTACGAGCAGTACTTC. Its translation is CAISSYKDTPYEQYF. This chain joins TRBV10-3 and TRBJ2-7, with D perhaps matching TRBD1 (5 bases). Germline loops: CDR1 ENHRY, CDR2 SYGVKD. The CDR3 spans 15 residues. V dropped 5 bases and J dropped 2 bases, with 16 bases sitting between them.

The rearrangement links TRBV18 to TRBJ2-5; D may be TRBD1 (5 bases). Looked up from germline, CDR1 is KGHSH and CDR2 is LQKENI. The CDR3 loop spans 16 amino acids. Trimming left V 2 bases short and J 5 bases short, with 18 bases between. CDR3 sequence: CASSPKRNVKGETQYF. The CDR3 DNA is TGTGCCAGCTCACCAAAAAGAAACGTAAAGGGGGAGACCCAGTACTTC.

This chain uses TRBV5-1 with TRBJ1-2, with D hard to call. V was trimmed by 0 bases and J by 4 bases, leaving 13 bases between them. The CDR3 totals 15 residues. Germline V gene sequence: CDR1 SGHRS, CDR2 YFSETQ. CDR3 nucleotide sequence: TGCGCCAGCAGCTTGGGACCCCCGGGGAGCTATGGCTACACCTTC. Amino acids: CASSLGPPGSYGYTF.

This clone was seen a single time. V usage is TRBV18 and J usage is TRBJ2-7, with 10 bases that match TRBD1. V dropped 0 bases and J dropped 3; count of bases not matched to a gene: 2. Per germline, CDR1 KGHSH and CDR2 LQKENI. The length of the CDR3 is 15 residues. The CDR3 sequence: CASSPPGQGIYEQYF. Here the CDR3 DNA reads TGTGCCAGCTCACCACCGGGACAGGGGATCTACGAGCAGTACTTC.

The chain recombines TRBV7-9 with TRBJ1-2; D uncertain. Deletions cut 2 bases from V and 0 bases from J, with 7 bases between. Germline loops: CDR1 SEHNR, CDR2 FQNEAQ (reference sequence). The CDR3 loop spans 14 amino acids. CDR3 nucleotide sequence: TGTGCCAGCAGCTTATCGCAGACTAACTATGGCTACACCTTC. The encoded protein is CASSLSQTNYGYTF.

As to this clone: Other DNA sequences in the same sample also yield this CDR3. This sequence joins TRBV30 and TRBJ2-3; 7 bases align to TRBD1. The V and J ends lost 0 bases and 2 bases, in that order; junction bases with no gene match: 2. This CDR3 spans 14 amino acids. Per germline, CDR1 GTSNPN and CDR2 SVGIG (reference sequence). This CDR3 is CAWSVTGDTDTQYF. CDR3 nucleotide sequence: TGTGCCTGGAGTGTAACAGGGGACACAGATACGCAGTATTTT.

This chain links TRBV6-5 with TRBJ1-1; TRBD1 matches 7 bases. The germline V gene has CDR1 MNHEY and CDR2 SVGAGI. CDR3 size: 13 residues. Unmatched junction bases numbered 5, after V lost 10 bases and J lost 0 bases. The CDR3 protein is CATMTGLNTEAFF. In DNA, the CDR3 is TGTGCCACTATGACAGGGTTGAACACTGAAGCTTTCTTT.

The chain joins TRBV7-9 to TRBJ2-3; 10 bases align to TRBD2. This CDR3 comprises 14 residues. V gave up 10 bases and J gave up 6 bases; unmatched junction bases: 10. Germline lookup yields CDR1 SEHNR and CDR2 FQNEAQ (reference sequence). The CDR3 region has the DNA TGTGCCACCACCAAAGCGGGGGGGTATGATACGCAGTATTTT. It yields the protein CATTKAGGYDTQYF. Together with reference TRBV7-9 and TRBJ2-3, the CDR3 gives the full variable domain: DTGVSQNPRHKITKRGQNVTFRCDPISEHNRLYWYRQTLGQGPEFLTYFQNEAQLEKSRLLSDRFSAERPKGSFSTLEIQRTEQGDSAMYLCATTKAGGYDTQYFGPGTRLTVL.

The chain carries TRBV5-1 and TRBJ1-6, with 7 bases identical to TRBD1. The CDR3 runs 14 residues. Germline CDR1 SGHRS, CDR2 YFSETQ. The trim removed 3 bases at V and 9 bases at J, leaving 6 bases unmatched. The CDR3 DNA reads as TGCGCCAGCAGCTCCCAGGGGGATGGTTCACCCCTCCACTTT. Translated, it gives CASSSQGDGSPLHF.

A few counts support this clone. The V and J genes are TRBV7-9 and TRBJ1-5, with TRBD1 identical over 10 bases. The V and J ends lost 4 bases and 4 bases, in that order; junction bases with no gene match: 16. This CDR3 comprises 19 residues. Per the germline V gene, CDR1 is SEHNR and CDR2 is FQNEAQ (reference sequence). The CDR3 DNA is TGTGCCAGCAGCTCCAACCTCGCGGCGGACAGGGGGGCGAATCAGCCCCAGCATTTT. Its translation: CASSSNLAADRGANQPQHF. The entire variable domain, with the rest obtained from reference TRBV7-9 and TRBJ1-5, is as follows: DTGVSQNPRHKITKRGQNVTFRCDPISEHNRLYWYRQTLGQGPEFLTYFQNEAQLEKSRLLSDRFSAERPKGSFSTLEIQRTEQGDSAMYLCASSSNLAADRGANQPQHFGDGTRLSIL.

The chain recombines TRBV6-2 or TRBV6-3 with TRBJ2-2; 7 bases fit TRBD1. This CDR3 region has 15 residues. Germline values: CDR1 MNHEY, CDR2 SVGEGT. V lost 4 bases and J lost 0; bases outside the gene matches: 2. Here the CDR3 DNA reads TGTGCCAGCAGTTTGCAGGGGGCGAACACCGGGGAGCTGTTTTTT. Protein product: CASSLQGANTGELFF.

The CDR3 region has the DNA TGCGCCAGCAGCCCACAGGGGGCTGGAAACACCATATATTTT. The encoded protein is CASSPQGAGNTIYF. The chain is built from TRBV5-1 and TRBJ1-3, with TRBD1 matching 8 bases. The ends lost 4 bases at V and 2 bases at J; junction bases unmatched: 2. Germline V gene lookup returns CDR1 SGHRS and CDR2 YFSETQ. The CDR3 totals 14 residues.

This chain links TRBV4-1 with TRBJ1-2; TRBD1 matches at 8 bases. Trimming removed 4 bases from V and 3 bases from J; junction bases left unmatched: 10. The length of the CDR3 is 16 residues. Germline assignment: CDR1 MGHRA and CDR2 YSYEKL. The CDR3 protein is CASSLTLDRVHYGYTF. The CDR3 DNA reads as TGCGCCAGCAGCCTCACATTGGACAGGGTTCACTATGGCTACACCTTC.

The chain recombines TRBV2 with TRBJ2-1; TRBD1 matches 10 bases. This CDR3 contains 15 residues. Germline CDR1 SNHLY, CDR2 FYNNEI. V was pared by 6 bases and J by 4 bases, with 6 bases of the junction left unmatched. DNA of the CDR3: TGTGCCAGCAGACTTAGACAGGGGGCTTACAATGAGCAGTTCTTC. Translating gives CASRLRQGAYNEQFF.

The chain combines TRBV18 with TRBJ1-1, with a possible D match to TRBD1 (6 bases). With 3 bases removed from V and 2 bases from J, the gap between germline ends came to 10 bases. The V gene's germline CDR1 is KGHSH and CDR2 LQKENI. The CDR3 consists of 14 residues. CDR3 bases: TGTGCCAGCTCACCGGACAGTCTAAACACTGAAGCTTTCTTT. This sequence encodes CASSPDSLNTEAFF.

The chain is built from TRBV5-1 and TRBJ2-7, with TRBD1 matching over 7 bases. CDR1 and CDR2 (germline): SGHRS, YFSETQ. This CDR3 has 13 residues. V trimming: 4 bases; J trimming: 6 bases; junction bases outside the gene matches: 7. CDR3 bases: TGCGCCAGCAGCGTCCGACAGGGAAGCGAGCAGTACTTC. Translated: CASSVRQGSEQYF.

The rearrangement links TRBV5-1 to TRBJ2-3; 12 bases are a match to TRBD2. Looked up from germline, CDR1 is SGHRS and CDR2 is YFSETQ. CDR3 length: 17 amino acids. Trimming at V came to 0 bases and at J to 0 bases, leaving 2 bases not matched to a gene. The CDR3 sequence: CASSLALAGGSTDTQYF. CDR3 nucleotides: TGCGCCAGCAGCTTGGCACTAGCGGGGGGTAGCACAGATACGCAGTATTTT.

The CDR3 region has the DNA TGTGCTAGTGGCCCACTCCCTGGTTTGGGGGGGGCTCCTCCTACATGGGGAAATGAGCAGTTCTTC. This codes for CASGPLPGLGGAPPTWGNEQFF. This chain uses TRBV12-5 with TRBJ2-1, with D perhaps TRBD2 (7 bases). The CDR3 totals 22 residues. Trimming stripped 6 bases from V and 7 bases from J, with 40 bases between. Per germline, CDR1 LGHNT and CDR2 FRNRAP.

The genes are TRBV2 and TRBJ1-6; 7 nucleotides agree with TRBD1. The CDR3 is 16 amino acids. The germline V gene encodes CDR1 SNHLY and CDR2 FYNNEI. Trimming took 2 bases from V and 9 from J; bases not matched to a gene: 10. The CDR3 DNA follows: TGTGCCAGCAGTGAAACAGGGGTGAATTTTGGTTCACCCCTCCACTTT. Its protein product is CASSETGVNFGSPLHF.

J is TRBJ2-3 and V is TRBV28, with D possibly TRBD1 on 6 matching bases. The germline gives CDR1 MDHEN, CDR2 SYDVKM. CDR3 size: 14 residues. V lost 4 bases and J 2 bases, leaving 10 bases between the germline ends. The DNA of the CDR3 is TGTGCCAGCAGTTCAGGGGAATCCACAGATACGCAGTATTTT. Encoded protein: CASSSGESTDTQYF.

V is TRBV21-1 and J is TRBJ1-5. TRBV21-1 constitutes a pseudogene. The CDR3 runs to 12 residues. CDR3 region: CASSPFPGSQHF. The CDR3 coding sequence is TGTGCCAGCAGCCCTTTCCCCGGTTCCCAGCATTTT.